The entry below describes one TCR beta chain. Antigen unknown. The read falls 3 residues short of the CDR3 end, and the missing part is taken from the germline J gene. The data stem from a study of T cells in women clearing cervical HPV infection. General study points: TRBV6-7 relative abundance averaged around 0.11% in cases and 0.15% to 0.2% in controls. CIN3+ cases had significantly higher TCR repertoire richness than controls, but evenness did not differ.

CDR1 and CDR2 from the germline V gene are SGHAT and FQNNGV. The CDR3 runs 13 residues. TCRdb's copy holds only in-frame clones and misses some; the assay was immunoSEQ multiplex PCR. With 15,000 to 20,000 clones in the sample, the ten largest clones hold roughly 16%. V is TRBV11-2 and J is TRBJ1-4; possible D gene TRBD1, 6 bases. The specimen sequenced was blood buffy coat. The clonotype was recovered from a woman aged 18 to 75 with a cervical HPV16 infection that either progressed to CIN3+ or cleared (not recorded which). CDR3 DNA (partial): TGTGCCAGCAGCTTAGAAGGGGGATCACCA. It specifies CASSLEGGSP. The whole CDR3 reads CASSLEGGSPLFF.